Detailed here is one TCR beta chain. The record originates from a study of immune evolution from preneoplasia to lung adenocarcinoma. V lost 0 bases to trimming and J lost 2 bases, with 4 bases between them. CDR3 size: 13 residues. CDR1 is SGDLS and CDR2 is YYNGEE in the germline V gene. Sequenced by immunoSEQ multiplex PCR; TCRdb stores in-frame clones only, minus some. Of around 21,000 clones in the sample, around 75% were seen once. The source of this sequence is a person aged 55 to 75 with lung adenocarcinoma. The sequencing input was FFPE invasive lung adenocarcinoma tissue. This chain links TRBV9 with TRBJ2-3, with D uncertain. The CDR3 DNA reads TGTGCCAGCAGCGTAGACCACACAGATACGCAGTATTTT. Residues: CASSVDHTDTQYF.